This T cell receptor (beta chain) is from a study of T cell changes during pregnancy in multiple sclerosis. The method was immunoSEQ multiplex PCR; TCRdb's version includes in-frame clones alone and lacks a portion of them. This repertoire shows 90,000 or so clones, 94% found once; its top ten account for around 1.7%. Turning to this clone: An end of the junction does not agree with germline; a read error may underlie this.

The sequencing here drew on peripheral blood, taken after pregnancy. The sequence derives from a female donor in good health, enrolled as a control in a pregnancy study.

For the CDR3, the DNA is TGTGCCAGCAGCGAAGAGTACAGCTATGGCTACACCTTC. Protein sequence: CASSEEYSYGYTF. The chain employs TRBV4-2 and TRBJ1-2; no reliable D call. CDR3 size: 13 residues. CDR1 and CDR2 (germline): LGHNA, YNFKEQ.